Included here is one TCR beta chain sequence, with context. What it binds is unknown. One junction end disagrees with the germline gene, perhaps due to a read error. The data are from a study of early T cells in non-severe SARS-CoV-2 infection. Study in general: The input, bulk RNA from unsorted whole blood, was sequenced, and chains were unpaired.

Study findings and constraints: VDJdb-based matching was biased toward anti-spike CD8 responses and missed private and CD4 specificities.

Unique molecular identifiers tagged individual cDNA molecules. TCRdb independently ran MiXCR on the 5' RACE reads; one entry per CDR3 protein. The table includes 55,000 to 75,000 distinct CDR3 sequences, 9% to 15% detected once. The CDR3 length is 12 residues. Germline V gene lookup returns CDR1 MNHNY and CDR2 SVGAGI (reference sequence). Sample: whole blood. This TCR was sampled from an adult who was a healthcare worker with PCR-confirmed SARS-CoV-2 infection or an uninfected control (not recorded which). This sequence joins TRBV6-6 and TRBJ2-1, with D hard to call. The CDR3 is CASRSSYNEQFF. CDR3 nucleotide sequence: TGTGCCAGCAGGTCATCCTACAATGAGCAATTCTTC.